Listed below are T cell receptor beta chains from one sample, sequenced in a study of T cells in Graves' hyperthyroidism and ophthalmopathy. MiXCR, run by TCRdb on the multiplex PCR reads, gives a single entry per CDR3 protein. Here the sample spans around 280,000 distinct CDR3 sequences, 12% to 15% being singletons. Sample: blood. Source of these receptors: a woman between 40 and 55 years old with Graves' hyperthyroidism. Both conserved end residues are part of each CDR3. Fields, in order: V gene, clone size, J gene, D gene, CDR3 length, CDR3 DNA, CDR3 protein. The D gene is left open where the match is weak. Expanded clones are given a class, and other clones once, few, many or no size at all.

v_gene: TRBV20-1; abundance: many; j_gene: TRBJ2-7; d_gene: -; len: 14; CDR3nt: TGCAGTGCTAGAGCTCAATGGGGAATTTACGAGCAGTACTTC; CDR3aa: CSARAQWGIYEQYF
v_gene: TRBV6-2/TRBV6-3; abundance: few; j_gene: TRBJ1-1; d_gene: -; len: 15; CDR3nt: TGTGCCAGCAGTTACGACAGGCGCCGAGACACTGAAGCTTTCTTT; CDR3aa: CASSYDRRRDTEAFF
v_gene: TRBV3-1; abundance: few; j_gene: TRBJ1-6; d_gene: TRBD1; len: 18; CDR3nt: TGTGCCAGCAGCCAACTCCGCATCAACAGGGGGATCAATTCACCCCTCCACTTT; CDR3aa: CASSQLRINRGINSPLHF
v_gene: TRBV3-1; abundance: many; j_gene: TRBJ2-1; d_gene: -; len: 12; CDR3nt: TGTGCCAGCAGCGCCGGAGGGGGGGAGCAGTTCTTC; CDR3aa: CASSAGGGEQFF
v_gene: TRBV4-2; abundance: -; j_gene: TRBJ2-3; d_gene: -; len: 14; CDR3nt: TGTGCCAGCAGCCAAGAGAGACTAGTAGATACGCAGTATTTT; CDR3aa: CASSQERLVDTQYF
v_gene: TRBV20-1; abundance: -; j_gene: TRBJ2-1; d_gene: TRBD2; len: 15; CDR3nt: TGCAGTGCTAGAGGAGGACTAGCCCCACGAAATGAGCAGTTCTTC; CDR3aa: CSARGGLAPRNEQFF
v_gene: TRBV7-9; abundance: many; j_gene: TRBJ1-2; d_gene: -; len: 14; CDR3nt: TGTGCCAGCAGCTTAGGTGGCGGGTTCTATGGCTACACCTTC; CDR3aa: CASSLGGGFYGYTF
v_gene: TRBV7-9; abundance: -; j_gene: TRBJ1-2; d_gene: TRBD1; len: 15; CDR3nt: TGTGCCAGCAGCCCAGGGACAGGCGTTAACTATGGCTACACCTTC; CDR3aa: CASSPGTGVNYGYTF
v_gene: TRBV16; abundance: -; j_gene: TRBJ1-3; d_gene: TRBD1; len: 14; CDR3nt: TGTGCCAGCAGCCCCGGACAGGGGAGAGACACCATATATTTT; CDR3aa: CASSPGQGRDTIYF
v_gene: TRBV5-6; abundance: few; j_gene: TRBJ1-4; d_gene: TRBD1; len: 15; CDR3nt: TGTGCCAGCAGCTCCTCCGGGACAGTGGATGAAAAACTGTTTTTT; CDR3aa: CASSSSGTVDEKLFF
v_gene: TRBV11-2; abundance: -; j_gene: TRBJ1-4; d_gene: -; len: 14; CDR3nt: TGTGCCAGCAGCCGAGGGTTAACTAATGAAAAACTGTTTTTT; CDR3aa: CASSRGLTNEKLFF
v_gene: TRBV19; abundance: -; j_gene: TRBJ2-1; d_gene: TRBD2; len: 13; CDR3nt: TGTGCCAGTAGTAGCGGGAGGGCCAATGAGCAGTTCTTC; CDR3aa: CASSSGRANEQFF
v_gene: TRBV5-4; abundance: -; j_gene: TRBJ2-2; d_gene: TRBD1; len: 17; CDR3nt: TGTGCCAGCAGCTCCGGAAAGGACAGGGGAGGCACCGGGGAGCTGTTTTTT; CDR3aa: CASSSGKDRGGTGELFF
v_gene: TRBV3-1; abundance: -; j_gene: TRBJ2-1; d_gene: -; len: 12; CDR3nt: TGTGCCAGCAGCCAAGATAGTGATGAGCAGTTCTTC; CDR3aa: CASSQDSDEQFF
v_gene: TRBV5-1; abundance: many; j_gene: TRBJ2-3; d_gene: -; len: 14; CDR3nt: TGCGCCAGCAGATTCGGACGGGGCACAGATACGCAGTATTTT; CDR3aa: CASRFGRGTDTQYF
v_gene: TRBV12-3/TRBV12-4; abundance: many; j_gene: TRBJ2-1; d_gene: TRBD2; len: 21; CDR3nt: TGTGCCAGCAGTTTGGAAAGAGGGGACCCCCGGGCTAGCGGGAGGGCCAATGAGCAGTTCTTC; CDR3aa: CASSLERGDPRASGRANEQFF
v_gene: TRBV5-1; abundance: many; j_gene: TRBJ2-3; d_gene: -; len: 15; CDR3nt: TGCGCCAGCAGCCTATGGCGGGCAGACACAGATACGCAGTATTTT; CDR3aa: CASSLWRADTDTQYF
v_gene: TRBV11-2; abundance: many; j_gene: TRBJ2-2; d_gene: TRBD2; len: 18; CDR3nt: TGTGCCAGCAGCTTACGTGGTAGCGGGACTGGCTCGGTCGGGGAGCTGTTTTTT; CDR3aa: CASSLRGSGTGSVGELFF
v_gene: TRBV2; abundance: many; j_gene: TRBJ1-5; d_gene: -; len: 13; CDR3nt: TGTGCCAGCCGGGACGTTCCCAATCAGCCCCAGCATTTT; CDR3aa: CASRDVPNQPQHF
v_gene: TRBV24-1; abundance: many; j_gene: TRBJ1-5; d_gene: TRBD1; len: 17; CDR3nt: TGTGCCACCAGTGGGGGGGCCGGACAGGGGAATCATCAGCCCCAGCATTTT; CDR3aa: CATSGGAGQGNHQPQHF
v_gene: TRBV25-1; abundance: many; j_gene: TRBJ2-3; d_gene: -; len: 14; CDR3nt: TGTGCCAGCAGTGAGGGTAGCTACACAGATACGCAGTATTTT; CDR3aa: CASSEGSYTDTQYF
v_gene: TRBV6-1; abundance: many; j_gene: TRBJ1-2; d_gene: -; len: 15; CDR3nt: TGTGCCAGCAGTGAAGCGGGGAGAAACGACTATGGCTACACCTTC; CDR3aa: CASSEAGRNDYGYTF
v_gene: TRBV20-1; abundance: -; j_gene: TRBJ2-5; d_gene: -; len: 14; CDR3nt: TGCAGTGCTAGTCAAGGGTATACGGAAGAGACCCAGTACTTC; CDR3aa: CSASQGYTEETQYF
v_gene: TRBV18; abundance: many; j_gene: TRBJ2-1; d_gene: -; len: 14; CDR3nt: TGTGCCAGCTCACCATTGTCAGGGAACAATGAGCAGTTCTTC; CDR3aa: CASSPLSGNNEQFF
v_gene: TRBV2; abundance: many; j_gene: TRBJ1-2; d_gene: -; len: 17; CDR3nt: TGTGCCAGCAGCGACCTCCCGGCGGGGCCGGAGGACAGTGGCTACACCTTC; CDR3aa: CASSDLPAGPEDSGYTF
v_gene: TRBV10-1; abundance: many; j_gene: TRBJ2-1; d_gene: -; len: 13; CDR3nt: TGCGCCAGCAGTGAAAACGGAGACAATGAGCAGTTCTTC; CDR3aa: CASSENGDNEQFF
v_gene: TRBV20-1; abundance: many; j_gene: TRBJ2-1; d_gene: -; len: 14; CDR3nt: TGCAGTTCCCCGGCTTCCCTCTCCTACAATGAGCAGTTCTTC; CDR3aa: CSSPASLSYNEQFF
v_gene: TRBV2; abundance: many; j_gene: TRBJ2-7; d_gene: -; len: 13; CDR3nt: TGTGCCAGCAGTGAAATAGCGGCCTACGAGCAGTACTTC; CDR3aa: CASSEIAAYEQYF
v_gene: TRBV5-5; abundance: few; j_gene: TRBJ2-2; d_gene: -; len: 13; CDR3nt: TGTGCCAGCAGCCCCAGTTGGGGCGGGGAGCTGTTTTTT; CDR3aa: CASSPSWGGELFF
v_gene: TRBV2; abundance: many; j_gene: TRBJ2-5; d_gene: -; len: 12; CDR3nt: TGTGCCAGCAGCGGGGGAACCGAGACCCAGTACTTC; CDR3aa: CASSGGTETQYF
v_gene: TRBV20-1; abundance: many; j_gene: TRBJ1-1; d_gene: -; len: 12; CDR3nt: TGCCGTATTGGGGATCCTTACACTGAAGCTTTCTTT; CDR3aa: CRIGDPYTEAFF